This record looks at one T cell receptor beta chain sequence and its context. Original methodology: Amplification with reference gene primers provided the estimates of nucleated cell counts. Some clones are missing from TCRdb's copy, which holds only in-frame ones; the method was immunoSEQ multiplex PCR. That table gives V, J and clone size, and the DNA gave D and trimming. The sample records some 120,000 clones, 80% to 90% being singletons. These data come from a study of blood T cell repertoires in COVID-19. This CDR3 has 13 residues. The germline V and J ends were trimmed by 7 bases and 0 bases, with 9 bases remaining between them. The V gene's germline CDR1 is MNHEY and CDR2 SVGAGI.

The sequenced sample was peripheral blood. The chain carries TRBV6-5 and TRBJ1-1; D is unresolved. The receptor was derived from a woman between 50 and 59 years old with active or convalescent COVID-19. The CDR3 region is CASMYELNTEAFF. In DNA, the CDR3 is TGTGCCAGCATGTACGAGTTGAACACTGAAGCTTTCTTT.